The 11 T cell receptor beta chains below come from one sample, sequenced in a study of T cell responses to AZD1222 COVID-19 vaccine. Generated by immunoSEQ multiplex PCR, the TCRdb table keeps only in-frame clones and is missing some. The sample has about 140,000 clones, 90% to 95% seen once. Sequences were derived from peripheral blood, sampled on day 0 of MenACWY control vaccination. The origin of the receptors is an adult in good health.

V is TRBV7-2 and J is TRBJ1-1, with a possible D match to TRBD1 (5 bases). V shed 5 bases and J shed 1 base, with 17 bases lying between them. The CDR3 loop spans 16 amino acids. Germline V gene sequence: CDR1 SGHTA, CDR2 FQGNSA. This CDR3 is CASSLAGVFPNTEAFF. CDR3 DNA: TGTGCCAGCAGCCTGGCGGGGGTATTTCCGAACACTGAAGCTTTCTTT.

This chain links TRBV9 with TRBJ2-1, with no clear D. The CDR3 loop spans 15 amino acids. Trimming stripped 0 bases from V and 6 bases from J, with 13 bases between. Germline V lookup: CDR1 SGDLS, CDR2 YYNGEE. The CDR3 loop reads CASSVGLLRSNEQFF. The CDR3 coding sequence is TGTGCCAGCAGCGTAGGACTCCTAAGGTCCAATGAGCAGTTCTTC.

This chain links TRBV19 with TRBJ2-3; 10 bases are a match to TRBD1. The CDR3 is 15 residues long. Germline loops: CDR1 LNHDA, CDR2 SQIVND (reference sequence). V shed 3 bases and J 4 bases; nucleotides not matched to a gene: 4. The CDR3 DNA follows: TGTGCCAGTAGTATCACCGGGACAGGGGCAGATACGCAGTATTTT. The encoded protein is CASSITGTGADTQYF.

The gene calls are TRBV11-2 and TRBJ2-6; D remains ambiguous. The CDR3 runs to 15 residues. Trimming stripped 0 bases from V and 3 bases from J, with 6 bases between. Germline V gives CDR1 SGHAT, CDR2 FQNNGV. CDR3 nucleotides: TGTGCCAGCAGCTTAGATTGGGGTGGGGCCAACGTCCTGACTTTC. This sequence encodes CASSLDWGGANVLTF. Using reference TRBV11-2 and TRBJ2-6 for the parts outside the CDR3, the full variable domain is EAGVAQSPRYKIIEKRQSVAFWCNPISGHATLYWYQQILGQGPKLLIQFQNNGVVDDSQLPKDRFSAERLKGVDSTLKIQPAKLEDSAVYLCASSLDWGGANVLTFGAGSRLTVL.

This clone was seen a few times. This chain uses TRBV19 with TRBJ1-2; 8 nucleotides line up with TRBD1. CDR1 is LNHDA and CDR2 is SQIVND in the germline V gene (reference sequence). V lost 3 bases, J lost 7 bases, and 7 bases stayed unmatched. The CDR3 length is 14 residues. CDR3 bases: TGTGCCAGTAGTATCGTTGGACAGGGTGGTGGCTACACCTTC. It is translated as CASSIVGQGGGYTF.

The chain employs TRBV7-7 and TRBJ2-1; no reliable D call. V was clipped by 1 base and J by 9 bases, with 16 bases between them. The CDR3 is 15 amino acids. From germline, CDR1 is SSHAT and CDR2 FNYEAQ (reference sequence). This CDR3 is CASSLERVGMGEQFF. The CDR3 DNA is TGTGCCAGCAGCTTAGAACGGGTAGGGATGGGTGAGCAGTTCTTC.

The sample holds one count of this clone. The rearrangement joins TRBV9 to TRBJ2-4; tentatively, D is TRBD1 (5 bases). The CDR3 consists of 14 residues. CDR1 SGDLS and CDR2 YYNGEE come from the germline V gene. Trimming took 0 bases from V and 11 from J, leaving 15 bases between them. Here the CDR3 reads CASSVGDPQGVQYF. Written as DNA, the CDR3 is TGTGCCAGCAGCGTAGGTGACCCCCAAGGGGTTCAGTACTTC.

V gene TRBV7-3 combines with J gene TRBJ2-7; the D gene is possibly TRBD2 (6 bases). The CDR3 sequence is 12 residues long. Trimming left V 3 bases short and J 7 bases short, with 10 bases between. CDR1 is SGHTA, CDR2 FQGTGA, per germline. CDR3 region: CASSFEGGEQYF. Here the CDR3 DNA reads TGTGCCAGCAGCTTCGAGGGAGGAGAGCAGTACTTC.

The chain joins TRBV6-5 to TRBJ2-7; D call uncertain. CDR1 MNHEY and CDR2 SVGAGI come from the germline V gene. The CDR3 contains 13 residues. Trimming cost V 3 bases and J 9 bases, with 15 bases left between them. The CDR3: CASSYQDRLGQYF. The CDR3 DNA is TGTGCCAGCAGTTATCAGGACCGTCTCGGGCAGTACTTC.

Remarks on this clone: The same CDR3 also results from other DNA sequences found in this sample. The CDR3 here is CASSLAGGGTEAFF. CDR3 in DNA: TGCGCCAGCAGCTTGGCAGGAGGGGGGACTGAAGCTTTCTTT. The V and J genes are TRBV5-1 and TRBJ1-1; D perhaps matches TRBD1 (6 bases). The germline V gene has CDR1 SGHRS and CDR2 YFSETQ. Trimming cost V 0 bases and J 5 bases, with 11 bases left between them. The CDR3 consists of 14 residues.

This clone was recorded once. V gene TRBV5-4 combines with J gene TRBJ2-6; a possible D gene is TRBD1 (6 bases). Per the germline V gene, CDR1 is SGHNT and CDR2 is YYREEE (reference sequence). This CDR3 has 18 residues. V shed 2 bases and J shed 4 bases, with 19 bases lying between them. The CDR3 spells CASSFLTGPSVGANVLTF. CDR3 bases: TGTGCCAGCAGCTTCCTGACAGGCCCCTCGGTAGGGGCCAACGTCCTGACTTTC.